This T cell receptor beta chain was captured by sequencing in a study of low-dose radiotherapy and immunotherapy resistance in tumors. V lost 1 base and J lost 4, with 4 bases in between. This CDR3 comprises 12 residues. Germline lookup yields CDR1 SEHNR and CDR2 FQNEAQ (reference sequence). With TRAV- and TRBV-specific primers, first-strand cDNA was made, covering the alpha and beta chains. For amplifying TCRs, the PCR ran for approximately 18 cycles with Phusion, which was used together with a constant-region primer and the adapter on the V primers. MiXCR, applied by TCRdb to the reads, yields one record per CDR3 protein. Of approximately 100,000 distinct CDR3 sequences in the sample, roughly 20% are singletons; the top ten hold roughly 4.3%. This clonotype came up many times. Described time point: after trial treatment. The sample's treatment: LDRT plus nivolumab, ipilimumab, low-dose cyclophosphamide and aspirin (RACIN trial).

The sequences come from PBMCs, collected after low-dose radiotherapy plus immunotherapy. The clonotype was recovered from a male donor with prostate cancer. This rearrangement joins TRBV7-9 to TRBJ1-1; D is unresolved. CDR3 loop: CASSLDSTEAFF. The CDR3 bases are TGTGCCAGCAGCTTAGACAGCACTGAAGCTTTCTTT.